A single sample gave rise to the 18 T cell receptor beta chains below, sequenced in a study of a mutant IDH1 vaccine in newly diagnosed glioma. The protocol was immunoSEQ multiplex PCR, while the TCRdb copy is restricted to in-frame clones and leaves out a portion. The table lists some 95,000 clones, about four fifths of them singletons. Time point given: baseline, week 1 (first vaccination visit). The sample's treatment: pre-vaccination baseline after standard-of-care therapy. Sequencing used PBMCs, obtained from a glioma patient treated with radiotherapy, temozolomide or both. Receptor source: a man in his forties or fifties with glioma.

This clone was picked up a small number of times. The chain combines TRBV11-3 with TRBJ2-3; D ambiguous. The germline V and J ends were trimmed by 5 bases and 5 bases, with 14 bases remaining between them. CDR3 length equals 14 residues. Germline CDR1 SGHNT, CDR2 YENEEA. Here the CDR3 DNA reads TGTGCCAGCAGCACCAACTTGCGAGGAGATACGCAGTATTTT. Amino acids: CASSTNLRGDTQYF.

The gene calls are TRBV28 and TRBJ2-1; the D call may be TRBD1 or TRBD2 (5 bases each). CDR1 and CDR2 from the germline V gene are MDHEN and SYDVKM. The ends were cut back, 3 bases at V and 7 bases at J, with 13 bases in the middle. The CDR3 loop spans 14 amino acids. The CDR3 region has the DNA TGTGCCAGCAGTTTTGGCCGGGACGGTAATGAGCAGTTCTTC. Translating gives CASSFGRDGNEQFF. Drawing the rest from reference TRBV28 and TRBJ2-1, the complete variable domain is DVKVTQSSRYLVKRTGEKVFLECVQDMDHENMFWYRQDPGLGLRLIYFSYDVKMKEKGDIPEGYSVSREKKERFSLILESASTNQTSMYLCASSFGRDGNEQFFGPGTRLTVL.

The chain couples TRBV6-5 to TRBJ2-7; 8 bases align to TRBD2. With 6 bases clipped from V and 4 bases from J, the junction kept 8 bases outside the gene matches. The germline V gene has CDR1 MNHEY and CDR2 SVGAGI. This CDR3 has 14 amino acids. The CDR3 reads CASSARGGYYEQYF. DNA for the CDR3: TGTGCCAGCAGCGCCCGCGGGGGGTATTACGAGCAGTACTTC.

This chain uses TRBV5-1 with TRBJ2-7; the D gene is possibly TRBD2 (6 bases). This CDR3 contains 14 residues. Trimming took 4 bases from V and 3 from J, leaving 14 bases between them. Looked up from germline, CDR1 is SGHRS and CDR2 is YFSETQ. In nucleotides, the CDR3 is TGCGCCAGCAGCCTCAGACCGGGGGACTACGAGCAGTACTTC. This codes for CASSLRPGDYEQYF.

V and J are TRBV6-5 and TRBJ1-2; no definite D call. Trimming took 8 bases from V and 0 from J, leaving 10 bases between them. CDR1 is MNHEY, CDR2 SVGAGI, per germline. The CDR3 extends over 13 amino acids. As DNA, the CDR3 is TGTGCCAGCGCTGCGATAACTAACTATGGCTACACCTTC. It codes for CASAAITNYGYTF.

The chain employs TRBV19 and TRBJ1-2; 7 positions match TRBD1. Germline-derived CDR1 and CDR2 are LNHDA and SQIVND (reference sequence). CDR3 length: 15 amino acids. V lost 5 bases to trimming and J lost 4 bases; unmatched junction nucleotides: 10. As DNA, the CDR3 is TGTGCCAGTAGTGCCCCGACAGGGACTCTCTATGGCTACACCTTC. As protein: CASSAPTGTLYGYTF.

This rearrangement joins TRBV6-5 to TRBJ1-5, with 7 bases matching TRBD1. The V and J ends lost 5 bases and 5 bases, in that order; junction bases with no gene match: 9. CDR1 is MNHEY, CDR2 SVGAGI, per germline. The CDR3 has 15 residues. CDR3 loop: CASSASTGRDQPQHF. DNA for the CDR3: TGTGCCAGCAGTGCTTCGACAGGGCGAGATCAGCCCCAGCATTTT.

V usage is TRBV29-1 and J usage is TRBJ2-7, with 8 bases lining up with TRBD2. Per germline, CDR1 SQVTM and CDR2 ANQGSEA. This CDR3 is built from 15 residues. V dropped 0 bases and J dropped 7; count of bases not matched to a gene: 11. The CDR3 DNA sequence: TGCAGCGTTGAAGATCGGGGAGCGGGAGTAGATGAGCAGTACTTC. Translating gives CSVEDRGAGVDEQYF.

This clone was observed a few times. For the CDR3, the DNA is TGTGCCAGCAGCTTAGCCATCAGTGAAGCTTTCTTT. It codes for CASSLAISEAFF. V gene TRBV7-9 combines with J gene TRBJ1-1; D unclear. Trimming took 0 bases from V and 7 from J, leaving 6 bases between them. Germline CDR1 reads SEHNR; CDR2 reads FQNEAQ (reference sequence). The CDR3 has 12 residues. The variable domain in full, completed from reference TRBV7-9 and TRBJ1-1, reads DTGVSQNPRHKITKRGQNVTFRCDPISEHNRLYWYRQTLGQGPEFLTYFQNEAQLEKSRLLSDRFSAERPKGSFSTLEIQRTEQGDSAMYLCASSLAISEAFFGQGTRLTVV.

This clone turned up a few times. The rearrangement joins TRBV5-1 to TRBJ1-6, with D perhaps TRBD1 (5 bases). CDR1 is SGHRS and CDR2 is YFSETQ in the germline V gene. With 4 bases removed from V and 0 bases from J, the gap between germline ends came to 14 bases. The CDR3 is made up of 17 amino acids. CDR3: CASSTTAPSSYNSPLHF. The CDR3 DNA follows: TGCGCCAGCAGCACGACAGCTCCGAGCTCCTATAATTCACCCCTCCACTTT.

The CDR3 DNA is TGTGCCAGCAGTTCCCTTAGGGACAGAAATCAGCCCCAGCATTTT. It is translated as CASSSLRDRNQPQHF. The J gene is TRBJ1-5, the V gene TRBV16; 7 bases are a match to TRBD1. Germline CDR1 is KGHSY and CDR2 is FQNENV. The V and J ends lost 6 bases and 4 bases, in that order; junction bases with no gene match: 9. The CDR3 loop spans 15 amino acids. Filled out from reference TRBV16 and TRBJ1-5, the complete variable domain reads GEEVAQTPKHLVRGEGQKAKLYCAPIKGHSYVFWYQQVLKNEFKFLISFQNENVFDETGMPKERFSAKCLPNSPCSLEIQATKLEDSAVYFCASSSLRDRNQPQHFGDGTRLSIL.

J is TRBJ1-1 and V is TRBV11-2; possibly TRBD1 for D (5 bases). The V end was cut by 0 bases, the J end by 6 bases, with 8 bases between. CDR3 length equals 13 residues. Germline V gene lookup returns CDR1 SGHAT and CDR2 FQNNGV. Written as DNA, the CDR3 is TGTGCCAGCAGCTTAGATACGGGGGCTGAAGCTTTCTTT. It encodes CASSLDTGAEAFF.

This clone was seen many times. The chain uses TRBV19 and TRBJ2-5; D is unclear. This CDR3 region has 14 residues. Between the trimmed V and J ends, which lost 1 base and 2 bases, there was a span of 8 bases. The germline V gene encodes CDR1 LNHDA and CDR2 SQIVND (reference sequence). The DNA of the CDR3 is TGTGCCAGTAGTATAGCTTCAGCGCAAGAGACCCAGTACTTC. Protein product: CASSIASAQETQYF. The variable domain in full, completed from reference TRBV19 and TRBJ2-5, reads DGGITQSPKYLFRKEGQNVTLSCEQNLNHDAMYWYRQDPGQGLRLIYYSQIVNDFQKGDIAEGYSVSREKKESFPLTVTSAQKNPTAFYLCASSIASAQETQYFGPGTRLLVL.

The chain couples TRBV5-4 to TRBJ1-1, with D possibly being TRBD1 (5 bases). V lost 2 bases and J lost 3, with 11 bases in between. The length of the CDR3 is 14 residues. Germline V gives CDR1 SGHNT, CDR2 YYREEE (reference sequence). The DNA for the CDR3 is TGTGCCAGCAGCTTCCCGGGGCGCGACACTGAAGCTTTCTTT. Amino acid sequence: CASSFPGRDTEAFF.

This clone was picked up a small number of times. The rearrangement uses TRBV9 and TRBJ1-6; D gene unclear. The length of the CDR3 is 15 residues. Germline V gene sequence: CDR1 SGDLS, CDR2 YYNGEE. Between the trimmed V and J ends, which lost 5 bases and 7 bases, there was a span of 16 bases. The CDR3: CASRDEVSRNSPLHF. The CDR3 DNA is TGTGCCAGCAGGGACGAAGTTTCCCGAAATTCACCCCTCCACTTT.

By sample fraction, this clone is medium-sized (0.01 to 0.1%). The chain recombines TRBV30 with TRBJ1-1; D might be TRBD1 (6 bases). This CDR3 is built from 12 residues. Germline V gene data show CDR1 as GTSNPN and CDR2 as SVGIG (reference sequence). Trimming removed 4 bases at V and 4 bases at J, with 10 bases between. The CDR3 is CAWNGGTTEAFF. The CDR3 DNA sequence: TGTGCCTGGAATGGGGGCACCACTGAAGCTTTCTTT.

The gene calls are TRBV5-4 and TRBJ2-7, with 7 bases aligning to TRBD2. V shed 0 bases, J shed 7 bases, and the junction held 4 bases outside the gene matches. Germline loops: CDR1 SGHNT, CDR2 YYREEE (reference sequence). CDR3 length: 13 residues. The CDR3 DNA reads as TGTGCCAGCAGCTTGGCCGGGGGGAGGGAGCAGTACTTC. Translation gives CASSLAGGREQYF.

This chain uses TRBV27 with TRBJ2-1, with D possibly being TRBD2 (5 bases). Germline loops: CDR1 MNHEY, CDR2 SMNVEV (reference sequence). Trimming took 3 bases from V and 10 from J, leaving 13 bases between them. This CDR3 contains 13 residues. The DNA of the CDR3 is TGTGCCAGCAGTTTCTCCTACGGGAAGGAGCAGTTCTTC. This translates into CASSFSYGKEQFF.